This TCR beta chain was captured by sequencing in a study of T cells expressing NK-cell markers. CDR1 is KGHSH and CDR2 is LQKENI in the germline V gene. The CDR3 consists of 16 residues. TCRdb reprocessed the 5' RACE reads and keeps a single row for each CDR3 protein, giving no DNA. The table lists roughly 160,000 distinct CDR3 sequences. Sequencing was carried out using blood T cells: a sorted CD56 or NKG2C T cell subset, CD4+ or CD8+ T cells, or bulk PBMC T cells (not recorded which). This TCR was recovered from a woman between 18 and 69 years old in good health. This sequence joins TRBV18 and TRBJ2-2; TCRdb proposes TRBD2, but this gene call is untestable without DNA. CDR3 loop: CASSLLLAAAPGELFF.